This record looks at one T cell receptor (beta chain) sequence and its context. This sample was taken from a study of blood T cell repertoires in COVID-19. Study-level background: The origin of the acute and convalescent COVID-19 samples was the United States, Italy and Spain. PBMCs, B-cell-depleted T cells, or T cells provided the cDNA or gDNA that made up the material.

Per the study methods: Estimation of nucleated cell counts relied on the amplification of reference gene primers. TCRdb's copy holds only in-frame clones and misses some; the assay was immunoSEQ multiplex PCR. The V and J calls and clone size come from that table; D and trimming were worked out from the DNA. The sample contains roughly 87,000 clones, around four fifths of which appear only once. Sequencing was carried out using peripheral blood. The sequence was collected from a woman aged 70-85 years with acute or convalescent COVID-19.

Here the CDR3 DNA reads TGTGCCAGCAGCCTCGTCGGACTCACAGATACGCAGTATTTT. This gives the protein CASSLVGLTDTQYF. The chain is built from TRBV11-3 and TRBJ2-3; D perhaps matches TRBD2 (5 bases). There are 14 residues in the CDR3. V was shortened by 5 bases and J by 2 bases, with 11 bases between the two germline ends. CDR1 is SGHNT and CDR2 is YENEEA in the germline V gene. Combining the CDR3 with reference TRBV11-3 and TRBJ2-3 gives the whole variable domain EAGVVQSPRYKIIEKKQPVAFWCNPISGHNTLYWYLQNLGQGPELLIRYENEEAVDDSQLPKDRFSAERLKGVDSTLKIQPAELGDSAVYLCASSLVGLTDTQYFGPGTRLTVL.